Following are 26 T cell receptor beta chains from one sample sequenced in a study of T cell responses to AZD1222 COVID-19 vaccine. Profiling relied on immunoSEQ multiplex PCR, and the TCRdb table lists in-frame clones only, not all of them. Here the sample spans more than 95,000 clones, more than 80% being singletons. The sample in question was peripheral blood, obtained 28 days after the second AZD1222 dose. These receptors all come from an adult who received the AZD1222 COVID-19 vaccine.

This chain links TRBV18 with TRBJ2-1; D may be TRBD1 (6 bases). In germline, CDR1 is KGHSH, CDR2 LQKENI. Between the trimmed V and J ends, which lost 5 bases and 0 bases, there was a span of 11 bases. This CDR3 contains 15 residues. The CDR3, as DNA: TGTGCCAGCTCAAGGGGGATCCCCTCCTACAATGAGCAGTTCTTC. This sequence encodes CASSRGIPSYNEQFF.

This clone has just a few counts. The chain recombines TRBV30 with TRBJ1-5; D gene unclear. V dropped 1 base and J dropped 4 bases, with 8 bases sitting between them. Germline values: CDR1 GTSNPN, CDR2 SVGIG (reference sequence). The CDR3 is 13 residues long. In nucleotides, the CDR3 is TGTGCCTGGAGTGGGCAAGAGAATCAGCCCCAGCATTTT. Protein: CAWSGQENQPQHF. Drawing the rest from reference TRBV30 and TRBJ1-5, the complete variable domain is SQTIHQWPATLVQPVGSPLSLECTVEGTSNPNLYWYRQAAGRGLQLLFYSVGIGQISSEVPQNLSASRPQDRQFILSSKKLLLSDSGFYLCAWSGQENQPQHFGDGTRLSIL.

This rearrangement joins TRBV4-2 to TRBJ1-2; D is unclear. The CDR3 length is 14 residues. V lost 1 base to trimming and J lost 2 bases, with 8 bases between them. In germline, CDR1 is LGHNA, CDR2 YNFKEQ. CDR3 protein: CASSQGGPNYGYTF. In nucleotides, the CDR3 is TGTGCCAGCAGCCAAGGAGGACCCAACTATGGCTACACCTTC.

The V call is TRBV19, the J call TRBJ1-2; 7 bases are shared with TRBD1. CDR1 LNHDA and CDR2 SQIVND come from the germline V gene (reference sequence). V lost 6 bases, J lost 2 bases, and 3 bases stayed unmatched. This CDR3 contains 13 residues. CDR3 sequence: CASRTGTNYGYTF. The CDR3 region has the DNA TGTGCCAGTAGGACAGGGACAAACTATGGCTACACCTTC.

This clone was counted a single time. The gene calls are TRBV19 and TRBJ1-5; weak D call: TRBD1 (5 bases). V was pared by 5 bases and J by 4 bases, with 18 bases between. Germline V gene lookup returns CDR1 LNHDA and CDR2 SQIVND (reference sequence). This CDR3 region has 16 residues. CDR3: CASSPGHRFGNQPQHF. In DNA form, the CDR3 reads TGTGCCAGTAGTCCTGGACACCGGTTCGGAAATCAGCCCCAGCATTTT.

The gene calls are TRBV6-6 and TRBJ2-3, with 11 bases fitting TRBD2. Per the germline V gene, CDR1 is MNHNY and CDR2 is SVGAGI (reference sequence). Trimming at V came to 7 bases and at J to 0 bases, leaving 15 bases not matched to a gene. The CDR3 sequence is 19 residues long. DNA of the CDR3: TGTGCCAGCACCTACTTTGGTAGCGGGGGGGCCGGTAGCACAGATACGCAGTATTTT. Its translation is CASTYFGSGGAGSTDTQYF.

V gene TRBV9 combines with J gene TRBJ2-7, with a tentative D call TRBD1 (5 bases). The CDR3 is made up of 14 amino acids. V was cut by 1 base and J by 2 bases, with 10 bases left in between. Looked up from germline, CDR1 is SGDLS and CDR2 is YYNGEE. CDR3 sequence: CASSVMPGTYEQYF. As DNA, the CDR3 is TGTGCCAGCAGCGTAATGCCAGGGACCTACGAGCAGTACTTC.

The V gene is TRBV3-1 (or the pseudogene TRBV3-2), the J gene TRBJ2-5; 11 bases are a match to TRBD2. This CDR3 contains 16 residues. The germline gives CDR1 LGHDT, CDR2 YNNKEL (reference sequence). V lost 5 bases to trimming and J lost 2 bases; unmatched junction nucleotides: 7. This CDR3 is CASSVHLAGGQETQYF. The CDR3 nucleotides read TGTGCCAGCAGCGTCCACCTAGCGGGGGGACAAGAGACCCAGTACTTC.

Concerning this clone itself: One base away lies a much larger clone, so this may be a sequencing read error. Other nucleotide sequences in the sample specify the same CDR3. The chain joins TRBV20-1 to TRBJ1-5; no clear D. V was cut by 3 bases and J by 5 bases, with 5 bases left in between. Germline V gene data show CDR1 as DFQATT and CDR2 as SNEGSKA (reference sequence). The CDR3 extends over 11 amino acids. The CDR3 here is CSASPDQPQHF. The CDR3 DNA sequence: TGCAGTGCTAGTCCCGATCAGCCCCAGCATTTT.

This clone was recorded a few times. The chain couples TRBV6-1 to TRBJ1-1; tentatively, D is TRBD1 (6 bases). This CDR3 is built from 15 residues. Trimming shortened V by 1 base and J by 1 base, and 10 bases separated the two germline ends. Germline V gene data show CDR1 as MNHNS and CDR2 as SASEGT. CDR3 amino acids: CASSEGQDPNTEAFF. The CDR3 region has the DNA TGTGCCAGCAGTGAAGGACAGGACCCGAACACTGAAGCTTTCTTT.

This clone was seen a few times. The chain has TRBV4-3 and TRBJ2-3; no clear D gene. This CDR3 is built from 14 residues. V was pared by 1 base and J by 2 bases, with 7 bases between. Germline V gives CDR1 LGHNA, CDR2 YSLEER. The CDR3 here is CASSQGQYTDTQYF. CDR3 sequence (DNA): TGCGCCAGCAGCCAAGGGCAGTACACAGATACGCAGTATTTT.

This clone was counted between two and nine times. This CDR3 is CASSELEGAGGNTIYF. CDR3 nucleotides: TGTGCCAGCAGTGAACTGGAGGGGGCGGGTGGAAACACCATATATTTT. The chain recombines TRBV2 with TRBJ1-3; 7 nucleotides align to TRBD1. This CDR3 spans 16 amino acids. CDR1 is SNHLY, CDR2 FYNNEI, per germline. With V trimmed by 2 bases and J by 3 bases, 7 bases remained unmatched.

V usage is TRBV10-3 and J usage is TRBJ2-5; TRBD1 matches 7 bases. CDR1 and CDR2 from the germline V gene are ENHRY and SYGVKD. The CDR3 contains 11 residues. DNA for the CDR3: TGTGCTACAGGGGTCCTGGAGACCCAGTACTTC. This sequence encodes CATGVLETQYF.

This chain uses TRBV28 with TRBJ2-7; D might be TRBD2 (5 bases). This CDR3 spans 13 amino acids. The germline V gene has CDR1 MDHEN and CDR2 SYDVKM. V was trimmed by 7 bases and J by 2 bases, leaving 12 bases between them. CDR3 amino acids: CASIRGTPYEQYF. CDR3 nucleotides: TGTGCCAGCATTCGGGGAACCCCCTACGAGCAGTACTTC.

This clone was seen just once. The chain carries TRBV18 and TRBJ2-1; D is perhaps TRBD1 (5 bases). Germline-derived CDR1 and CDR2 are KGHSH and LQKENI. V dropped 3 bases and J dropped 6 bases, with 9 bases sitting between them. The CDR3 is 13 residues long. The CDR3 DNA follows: TGTGCCAGCTCACCCCTCAGGGCCAATGAGCAGTTCTTC. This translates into CASSPLRANEQFF.

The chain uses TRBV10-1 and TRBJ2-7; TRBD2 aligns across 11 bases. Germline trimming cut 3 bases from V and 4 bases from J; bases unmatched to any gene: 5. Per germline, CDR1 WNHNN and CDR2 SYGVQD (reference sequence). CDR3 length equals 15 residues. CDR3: CASSEGSGGGYEQYF. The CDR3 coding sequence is TGCGCCAGCAGTGAAGGTAGCGGGGGGGGTTACGAGCAGTACTTC.

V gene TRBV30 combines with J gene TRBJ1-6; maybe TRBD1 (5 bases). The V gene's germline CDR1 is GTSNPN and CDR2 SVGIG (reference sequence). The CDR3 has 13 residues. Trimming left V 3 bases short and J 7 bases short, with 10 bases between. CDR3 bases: TGTGCCTGGAGACAGGTTGGGAATTCACCCCTCCACTTT. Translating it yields CAWRQVGNSPLHF.

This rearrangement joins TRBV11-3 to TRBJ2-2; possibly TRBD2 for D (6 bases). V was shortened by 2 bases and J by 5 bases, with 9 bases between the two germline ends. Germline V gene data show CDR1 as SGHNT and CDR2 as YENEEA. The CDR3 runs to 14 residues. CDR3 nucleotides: TGTGCCAGCAGCTTACAGGGAGGTACCGGGGAGCTGTTTTTT. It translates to CASSLQGGTGELFF. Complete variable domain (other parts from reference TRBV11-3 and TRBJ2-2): EAGVVQSPRYKIIEKKQPVAFWCNPISGHNTLYWYLQNLGQGPELLIRYENEEAVDDSQLPKDRFSAERLKGVDSTLKIQPAELGDSAVYLCASSLQGGTGELFFGEGSRLTVL.

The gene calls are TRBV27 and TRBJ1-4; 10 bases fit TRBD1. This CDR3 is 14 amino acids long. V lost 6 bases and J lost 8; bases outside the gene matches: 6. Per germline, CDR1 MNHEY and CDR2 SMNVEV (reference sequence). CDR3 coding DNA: TGTGCCAGCAGCCCTGGGACAGGGGAGGAAAAACTGTTTTTT. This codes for CASSPGTGEEKLFF.

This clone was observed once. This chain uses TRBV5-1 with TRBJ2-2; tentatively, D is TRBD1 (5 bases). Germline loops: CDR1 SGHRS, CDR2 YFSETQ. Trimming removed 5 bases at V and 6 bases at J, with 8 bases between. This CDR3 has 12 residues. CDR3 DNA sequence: TGCGCCAGCAGTTGGACATCCGGGGAGCTGTTTTTT. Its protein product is CASSWTSGELFF.

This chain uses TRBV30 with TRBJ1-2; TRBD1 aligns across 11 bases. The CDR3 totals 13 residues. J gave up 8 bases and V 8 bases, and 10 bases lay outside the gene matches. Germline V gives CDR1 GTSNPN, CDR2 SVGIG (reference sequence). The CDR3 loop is CATWTGGYKGYTF. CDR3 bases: TGTGCCACTTGGACAGGGGGCTATAAAGGCTACACCTTC.

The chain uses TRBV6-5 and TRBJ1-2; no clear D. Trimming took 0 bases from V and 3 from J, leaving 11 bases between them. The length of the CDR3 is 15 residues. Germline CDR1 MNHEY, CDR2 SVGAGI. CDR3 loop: CASSYSEPQDYGYTF. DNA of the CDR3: TGTGCCAGCAGTTACTCGGAGCCTCAGGACTATGGCTACACCTTC.

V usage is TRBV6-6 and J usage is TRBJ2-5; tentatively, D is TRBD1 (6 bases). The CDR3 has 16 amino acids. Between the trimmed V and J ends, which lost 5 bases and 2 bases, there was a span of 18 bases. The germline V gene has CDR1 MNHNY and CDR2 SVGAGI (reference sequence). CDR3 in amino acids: CASSRNRAEAQETQYF. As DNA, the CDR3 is TGTGCCAGCAGTCGAAACAGGGCTGAGGCGCAAGAGACCCAGTACTTC.

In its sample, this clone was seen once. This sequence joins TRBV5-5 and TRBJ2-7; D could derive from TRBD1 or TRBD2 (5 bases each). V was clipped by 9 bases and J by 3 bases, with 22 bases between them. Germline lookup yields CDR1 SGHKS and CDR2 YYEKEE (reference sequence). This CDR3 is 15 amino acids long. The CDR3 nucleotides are TGTGCCACCAGTCCCCTCAGGGACCCCATCTACGAGCAGTACTTC. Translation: CATSPLRDPIYEQYF. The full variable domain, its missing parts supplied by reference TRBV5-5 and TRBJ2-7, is DAGVTQSPTHLIKTRGQQVTLRCSPISGHKSVSWYQQVLGQGPQFIFQYYEKEERGRGNFPDRFSARQFPNYSSELNVNALLLGDSALYLCATSPLRDPIYEQYFGPGTRLTVT.

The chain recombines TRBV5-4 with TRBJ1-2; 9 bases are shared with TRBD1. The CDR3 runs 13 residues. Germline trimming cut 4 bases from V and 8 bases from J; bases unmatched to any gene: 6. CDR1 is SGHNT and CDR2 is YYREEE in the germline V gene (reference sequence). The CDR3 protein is CASSLTGGRGYTF. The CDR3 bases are TGTGCCAGCAGCCTGACAGGGGGAAGGGGCTACACCTTC. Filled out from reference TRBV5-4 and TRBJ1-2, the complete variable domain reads ETGVTQSPTHLIKTRGQQVTLRCSSQSGHNTVSWYQQALGQGPQFIFQYYREEENGRGNFPPRFSGLQFPNYSSELNVNALELDDSALYLCASSLTGGRGYTFGSGTRLTVV.

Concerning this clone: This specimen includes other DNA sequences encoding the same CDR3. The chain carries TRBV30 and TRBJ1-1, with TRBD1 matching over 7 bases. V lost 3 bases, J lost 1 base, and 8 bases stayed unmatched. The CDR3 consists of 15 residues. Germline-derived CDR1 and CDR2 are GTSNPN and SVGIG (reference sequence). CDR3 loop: CAWRPPGTANTEAFF. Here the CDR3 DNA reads TGTGCCTGGAGACCCCCCGGGACAGCGAACACTGAAGCTTTCTTT.